This TCR beta chain was observed in a study of somatic mutations in cytotoxic T cells in rheumatoid arthritis. This clone was detected once. Its antigen is undetermined. Only in-frame clones appear in the TCRdb table, and some are missing; sequencing was by immunoSEQ multiplex PCR. This sample has about 25,000 clones, with less than 85% found just once. Study outcomes and limitations: Nobody knew which antigens the expanded CD8+ clones targeted.

The CDR3 has 13 amino acids. V dropped 5 bases and J dropped 2 bases, with 10 bases sitting between them. Germline loops: CDR1 MNHEY, CDR2 SMNVEV (reference sequence). Source material: CD8+ T cells sorted from blood. The chain has TRBV27 and TRBJ2-7, with a weak D call TRBD1 (6 bases). The sequence came from a woman between 18 and 29 years old in good health. The CDR3 DNA follows: TGTGCCAGCAGTACCCAGGGGACCTACGAGCAGTACTTC. This codes for CASSTQGTYEQYF.